Each of the 17 T cell receptor beta chains below was sequenced from the same sample in a study of regulatory T cells in long-lasting Graves disease. Building the TCR beta libraries relied on iRepertoire HTBI primers, and CDR3 regions underwent Arm-PCR. In TCRdb, the multiplex PCR reads were re-called with MiXCR into one record per CDR3 protein. The sample holds about 290,000 distinct CDR3 sequences, 20% to 25% seen once. As to time point: persistent/refractory GD, antithyroid drugs over 5 years with positive TRAb. PBMC RNA served as the TCR library source. Sample: peripheral blood mononuclear cells (PBMCs), taken when the disease was refractory, from a patient treated with antithyroid drugs. Receptors originate from a female donor with Graves disease.

V and J are TRBV27 and TRBJ2-1, with D possibly matching TRBD1 (6 bases). The CDR3 has 14 amino acids. CDR1 and CDR2 (germline): MNHEY, SMNVEV (reference sequence). V was cut by 6 bases and J by 4 bases, with 13 bases left in between. CDR3 protein: CASRTDRKYNEQFF. The CDR3 DNA sequence: TGTGCCAGCAGAACGGACAGAAAGTACAATGAGCAGTTCTTC.

The chain uses TRBV20-1 and TRBJ2-3; 12 bases map to TRBD2. V dropped 2 bases and J dropped 3; count of bases not matched to a gene: 6. CDR1 is DFQATT and CDR2 is SNEGSKA in the germline V gene (reference sequence). The CDR3 is made up of 16 amino acids. The CDR3 loop is CSARSWTSGATDTQYF. Here the CDR3 DNA reads TGCAGTGCTAGATCCTGGACTAGCGGGGCTACAGATACGCAGTATTTT.

At least ten counts were recorded for this clonotype. This chain links TRBV28 with TRBJ2-2; weak D call: TRBD1 (6 bases). The CDR3 runs 16 residues. Per germline, CDR1 MDHEN and CDR2 SYDVKM. V was clipped by 4 bases and J by 0 bases, with 12 bases between them. The CDR3 region is CASSSRQVTNTGELFF. DNA of the CDR3: TGTGCCAGCAGTTCCCGACAGGTTACGAACACCGGGGAGCTGTTTTTT.

The rearrangement joins TRBV27 to TRBJ2-4, with 7 bases identical to TRBD1. With V trimmed by 7 bases and J by 5 bases, 8 bases remained unmatched. This CDR3 contains 14 residues. Germline values: CDR1 MNHEY, CDR2 SMNVEV (reference sequence). The CDR3 nucleotides are TGTGCCAGCAAACAGATGGGACAGCAAAACATTCAGTACTTC. Translated: CASKQMGQQNIQYF.

The sample holds a few counts of this clonotype. The rearrangement joins TRBV5-1 to TRBJ2-7, with D perhaps TRBD1 or TRBD2 (5 bases each). CDR3 size: 15 residues. Trimming removed 4 bases from V and 2 bases from J, with 16 bases in between. Per the germline V gene, CDR1 is SGHRS and CDR2 is YFSETQ. The CDR3 DNA sequence: TGCGCCAGCAGCAGCCTCGGGACGGCAACCTACGAGCAGTACTTC. Translating it yields CASSSLGTATYEQYF.

This clonotype was seen many times. The chain employs TRBV5-1 and TRBJ1-1, with D perhaps TRBD1 (6 bases). CDR1 SGHRS and CDR2 YFSETQ come from the germline V gene. V was shortened by 1 base and J by 0 bases, with 7 bases between the two germline ends. The CDR3 has 14 amino acids. The CDR3 nucleotides are TGCGCCAGCAGCTTGACAGGGTTGAACACTGAAGCTTTCTTT. Protein sequence: CASSLTGLNTEAFF.

This clonotype was picked up many times. The chain carries TRBV20-1 and TRBJ1-1; 7 nucleotides agree with TRBD1. The ends lost 0 bases at V and 5 bases at J; junction bases unmatched: 12. The CDR3 is made up of 16 amino acids. Germline V gene lookup returns CDR1 DFQATT and CDR2 SNEGSKA (reference sequence). Here the CDR3 reads CSARDFQKGQETEAFF. CDR3 DNA: TGCAGTGCTAGAGATTTCCAAAAAGGACAGGAGACTGAAGCTTTCTTT.

Ten or more counts support this clonotype. This chain links TRBV11-1 with TRBJ2-7; D remains ambiguous. V was trimmed by 3 bases and J by 3 bases, leaving 12 bases between them. Germline V CDR1 and CDR2: SGHAT, FQDESV (reference sequence). This CDR3 comprises 14 residues. CDR3 coding DNA: TGTGCCAGCAGCTTGGAAGGCGTCCACTACGAGCAGTACTTC. Translated: CASSLEGVHYEQYF.

Regarding this clonotype: A read error may explain this, as a much larger clone is one base away. The chain combines TRBV3-1 with TRBJ1-1, with TRBD1 identical over 9 bases. The CDR3 is made up of 13 amino acids. Germline CDR1 reads LGHDT; CDR2 reads YNNKEL (reference sequence). The CDR3 coding sequence is TGTGCCAGCAGCCCGTCACAGGGGGCTGAAGCTCTCTTT. This codes for CASSPSQGAEALF.

This chain joins TRBV28 and TRBJ1-6; 8 bases map to TRBD1. Germline loops: CDR1 MDHEN, CDR2 SYDVKM. The CDR3 loop spans 14 amino acids. V dropped 4 bases and J dropped 6; count of bases not matched to a gene: 2. This chain's CDR3 is CASSYGQGNSPLHF. The DNA for the CDR3 is TGTGCCAGCAGTTATGGACAGGGTAATTCACCCCTCCACTTT. Full variable domain (missing parts from reference TRBV28 and TRBJ1-6): DVKVTQSSRYLVKRTGEKVFLECVQDMDHENMFWYRQDPGLGLRLIYFSYDVKMKEKGDIPEGYSVSREKKERFSLILESASTNQTSMYLCASSYGQGNSPLHFGNGTRLTVT.

The genes are TRBV9 and TRBJ2-5, with 8 bases matching TRBD1. With 4 bases clipped from V and 3 bases from J, the junction kept 8 bases outside the gene matches. Looked up from germline, CDR1 is SGDLS and CDR2 is YYNGEE. This CDR3 has 15 residues. The CDR3 is CASSKPSGQEETQYF. DNA for the CDR3: TGTGCCAGCAGCAAACCTTCGGGACAGGAAGAGACCCAGTACTTC.

This clonotype appeared many times. The J gene is TRBJ2-5, the V gene TRBV6-5; D gene unclear. Germline V gene lookup returns CDR1 MNHEY and CDR2 SVGAGI. This CDR3 is 13 amino acids long. V was shortened by 4 bases and J by 2 bases, with 8 bases between the two germline ends. CDR3 nucleotide sequence: TGTGCCAGCAGTTGGTCAAGACAAGAGACCCAGTACTTC. This gives the protein CASSWSRQETQYF.

This clonotype was counted ten times or more. The CDR3 DNA follows: TGTGCCAGCAGTGTTCGCGAGCAGTACTTC. Amino acids: CASSVREQYF. The V and J genes are TRBV2 and TRBJ2-7; D call uncertain. The CDR3 covers 10 residues. Trimming stripped 4 bases from V and 6 bases from J, with 4 bases between. The germline CDR1 and CDR2 sequences are SNHLY and FYNNEI.

This clonotype was detected a few times. The rearrangement uses TRBV12-3 or TRBV12-4 and TRBJ2-5; D may be TRBD1 or TRBD2 (5 bases each). Trimming removed 5 bases from V and 4 bases from J, with 8 bases in between. The CDR3 runs to 12 residues. The CDR3 spells CASSGDGETQYF. The CDR3 DNA sequence: TGTGCCAGCAGTGGGGACGGAGAGACCCAGTACTTC.

The chain combines TRBV7-2 with TRBJ1-4; no firm D call. The germline gives CDR1 SGHTA, CDR2 FQGNSA. V was shortened by 4 bases and J by 3 bases, with 6 bases between the two germline ends. The CDR3 is 13 residues long. Here the CDR3 reads CASSSGANEKLFF. CDR3 DNA sequence: TGTGCCAGCAGCTCCGGAGCTAATGAAAAACTGTTTTTT.

This clonotype has at least ten counts. V and J are TRBV12-5 and TRBJ1-1, with D possibly matching TRBD1 (6 bases). CDR1 LGHNT and CDR2 FRNRAP come from the germline V gene. This CDR3 spans 19 amino acids. Trimming pared 0 bases from V and 0 bases from J, leaving 20 bases between. CDR3 coding DNA: TGTGCTAGTGGTTTGGTACACGGGGACAAGGGGACCCTGAACACTGAAGCTTTCTTT. It codes for CASGLVHGDKGTLNTEAFF.

In its sample, this clonotype was seen a few times. The chain uses TRBV3-1 and TRBJ2-1, with 8 positions matching TRBD2. Germline V gives CDR1 LGHDT, CDR2 YNNKEL (reference sequence). The CDR3 runs to 19 residues. V trimming: 2 bases; J trimming: 3 bases; junction bases outside the gene matches: 15. CDR3 sequence: CASSQKIVGPTSGYNEQFF. In nucleotides, the CDR3 is TGTGCCAGCAGCCAAAAAATCGTTGGGCCAACTAGCGGCTACAATGAGCAGTTCTTC.